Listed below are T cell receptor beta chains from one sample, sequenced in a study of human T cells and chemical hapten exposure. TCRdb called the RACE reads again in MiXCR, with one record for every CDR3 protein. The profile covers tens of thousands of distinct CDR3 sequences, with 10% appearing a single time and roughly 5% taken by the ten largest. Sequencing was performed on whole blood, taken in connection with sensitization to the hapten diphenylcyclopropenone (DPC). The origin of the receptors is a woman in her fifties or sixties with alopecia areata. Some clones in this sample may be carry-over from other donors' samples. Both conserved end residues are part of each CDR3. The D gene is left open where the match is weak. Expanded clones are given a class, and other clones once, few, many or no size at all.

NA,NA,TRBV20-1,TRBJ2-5,TGCAGTGCTAGAATCCAGGGAGAGACCCAGTACTTC,CSARIQGETQYF
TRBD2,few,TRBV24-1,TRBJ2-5,TGTGCCACCAGTGAACGCCCTTCCGGGGAGGGCATGGGAGAGACCCAGTACTTC,CATSERPSGEGMGETQYF
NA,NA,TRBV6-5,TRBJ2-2,TGTGCCAGCAGTAGGGACCTTCGGGACACCGGGGAGCTGTTTTTT,CASSRDLRDTGELFF
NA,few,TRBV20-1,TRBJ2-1,TGCAGTGCTGACCCGGCGGGGACCTACAATGAGCAGTTCTTC,CSADPAGTYNEQFF
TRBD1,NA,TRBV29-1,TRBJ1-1,TGCAGCGGTGACAGGGGGGAAGCTTTCTTT,CSGDRGEAFF
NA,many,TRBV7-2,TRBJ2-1,TGTGCCAGCACCCGAGCTGGGCTAAACAATGAGCAGTTCTTC,CASTRAGLNNEQFF
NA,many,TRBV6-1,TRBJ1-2,TGTGCCAGCAGCCGGACGGATGGCTACACCTTC,CASSRTDGYTF
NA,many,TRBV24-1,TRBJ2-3,TGTGCCACCAGCAAGAGCACAGATACGCAGTATTTT,CATSKSTDTQYF
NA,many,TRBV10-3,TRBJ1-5,TGTGCCATCAGTGAACAGGGCGGCAATCAGCCCCAGCATTTT,CAISEQGGNQPQHF
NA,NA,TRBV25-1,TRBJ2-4,TGTGCCAGCAGGCCAAACAGGGTTCGGGCCAAAAACATTCAGTACTTC,CASRPNRVRAKNIQYF
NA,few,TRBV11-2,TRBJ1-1,TGTGCCAGCAGTTCAGGCCGGCAGTTCATGAACACTGAAGTTTTCTTT,CASSSGRQFMNTEVFF
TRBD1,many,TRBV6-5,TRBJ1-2,TGTGCCAGCAGAAAACTACAGGGGGTTGGCTACACCTTC,CASRKLQGVGYTF
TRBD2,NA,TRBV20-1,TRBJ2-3,TGCAGTGCCATAGCGGGAGGAACTAGCACAGATACGCAGTATTTT,CSAIAGGTSTDTQYF
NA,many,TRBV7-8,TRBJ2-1,TGTGCCAGCAGCTTAAGGTGGGGAAGCAATGAGCAGTTCTTC,CASSLRWGSNEQFF
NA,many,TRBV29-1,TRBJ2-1,TGCAGCGTTGCGCCAGGGCCCTACAATGAGCAGTTCTTC,CSVAPGPYNEQFF
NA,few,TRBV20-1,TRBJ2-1,TGCAGTGCTTCTGGAAACAATGAGCAGTTCTTC,CSASGNNEQFF
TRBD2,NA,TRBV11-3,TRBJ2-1,TGTGCCAGCAGCGTGACAAGCGGGAGTTCTAACAATGAGCAGTTCTTC,CASSVTSGSSNNEQFF